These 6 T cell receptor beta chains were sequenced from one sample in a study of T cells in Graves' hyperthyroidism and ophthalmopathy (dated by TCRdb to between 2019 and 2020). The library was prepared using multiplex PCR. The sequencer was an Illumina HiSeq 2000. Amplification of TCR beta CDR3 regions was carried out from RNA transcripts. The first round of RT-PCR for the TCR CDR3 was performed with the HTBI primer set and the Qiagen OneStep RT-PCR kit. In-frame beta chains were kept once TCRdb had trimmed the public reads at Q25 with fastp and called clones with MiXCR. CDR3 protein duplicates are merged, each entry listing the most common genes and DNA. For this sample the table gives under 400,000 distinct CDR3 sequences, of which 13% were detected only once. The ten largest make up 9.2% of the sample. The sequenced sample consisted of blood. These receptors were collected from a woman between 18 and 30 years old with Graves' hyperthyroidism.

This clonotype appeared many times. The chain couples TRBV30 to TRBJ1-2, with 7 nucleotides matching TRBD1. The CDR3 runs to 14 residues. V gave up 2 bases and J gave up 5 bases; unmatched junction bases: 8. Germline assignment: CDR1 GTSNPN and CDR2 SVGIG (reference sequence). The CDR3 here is CAWSTGTDSYGYTF. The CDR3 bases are TGTGCCTGGAGTACCGGGACAGACTCTTATGGCTACACCTTC.

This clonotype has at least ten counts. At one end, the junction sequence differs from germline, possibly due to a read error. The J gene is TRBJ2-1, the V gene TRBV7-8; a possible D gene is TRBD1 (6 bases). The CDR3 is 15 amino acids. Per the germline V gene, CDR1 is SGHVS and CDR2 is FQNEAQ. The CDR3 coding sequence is TGTGCCACCAGCGAAGGGACAAGTTTTACCGGAGAGCAGTTCTTC. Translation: CATSEGTSFTGEQFF.

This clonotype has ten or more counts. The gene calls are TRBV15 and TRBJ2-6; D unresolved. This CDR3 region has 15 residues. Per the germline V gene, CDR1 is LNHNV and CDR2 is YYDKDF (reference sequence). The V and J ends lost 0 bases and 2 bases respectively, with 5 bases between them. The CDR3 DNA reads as TGTGCCACCAGCAGAGAACTCGCTGGGGCCAACGTCCTGACTTTC. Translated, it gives CATSRELAGANVLTF. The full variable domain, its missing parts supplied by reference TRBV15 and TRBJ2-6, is DAMVIQNPRYQVTQFGKPVTLSCSQTLNHNVMYWYQQKSSQAPKLLFHYYDKDFNNEADTPDNFQSRRPNTSFCFLDIRSPGLGDTAMYLCATSRELAGANVLTFGAGSRLTVL.

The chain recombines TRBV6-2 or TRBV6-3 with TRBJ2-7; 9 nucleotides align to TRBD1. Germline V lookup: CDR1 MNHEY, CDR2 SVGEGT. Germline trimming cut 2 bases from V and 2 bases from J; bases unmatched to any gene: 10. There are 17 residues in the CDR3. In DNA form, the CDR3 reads TGTGCCAGCAGTTACCCCACACAGGGGGCGTTTACCTACGAGCAGTACTTC. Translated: CASSYPTQGAFTYEQYF.

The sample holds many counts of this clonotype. The CDR3 coding sequence is TGTGCCAGCCGCAGGGAGGGGAACACTGAAGCTTTCTTT. This encodes CASRREGNTEAFF. The chain is built from TRBV2 and TRBJ1-1; tentatively, D is TRBD1 (5 bases). This CDR3 contains 13 residues. CDR1 is SNHLY and CDR2 is FYNNEI in the germline V gene. V lost 8 bases and J 1 base, leaving 11 bases between the germline ends.

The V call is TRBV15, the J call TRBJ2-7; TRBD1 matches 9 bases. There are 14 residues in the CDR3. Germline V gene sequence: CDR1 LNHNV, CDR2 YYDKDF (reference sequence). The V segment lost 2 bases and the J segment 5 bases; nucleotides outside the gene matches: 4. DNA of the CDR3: TGTGCCACCAGCAGAACGGGACAGGGTGACGAGCAGTACTTC. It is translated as CATSRTGQGDEQYF.